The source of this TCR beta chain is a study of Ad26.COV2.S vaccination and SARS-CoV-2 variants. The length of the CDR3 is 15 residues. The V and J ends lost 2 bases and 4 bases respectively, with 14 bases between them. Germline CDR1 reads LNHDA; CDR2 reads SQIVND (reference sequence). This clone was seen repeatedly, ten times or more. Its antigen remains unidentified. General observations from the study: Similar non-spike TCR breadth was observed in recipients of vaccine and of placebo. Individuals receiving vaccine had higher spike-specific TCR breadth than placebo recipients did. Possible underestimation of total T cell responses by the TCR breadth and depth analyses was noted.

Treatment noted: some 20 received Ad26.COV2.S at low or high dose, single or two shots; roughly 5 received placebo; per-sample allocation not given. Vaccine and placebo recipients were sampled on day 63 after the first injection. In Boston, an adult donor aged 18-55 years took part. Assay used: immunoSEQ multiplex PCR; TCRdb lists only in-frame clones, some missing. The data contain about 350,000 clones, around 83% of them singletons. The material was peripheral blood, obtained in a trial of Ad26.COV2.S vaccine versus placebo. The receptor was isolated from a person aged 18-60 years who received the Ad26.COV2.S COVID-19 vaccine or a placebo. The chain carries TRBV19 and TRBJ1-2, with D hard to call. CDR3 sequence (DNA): TGTGCCAGTAGTATATATCAACAAATTTCCTATGGCTACACCTTC. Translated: CASSIYQQISYGYTF.